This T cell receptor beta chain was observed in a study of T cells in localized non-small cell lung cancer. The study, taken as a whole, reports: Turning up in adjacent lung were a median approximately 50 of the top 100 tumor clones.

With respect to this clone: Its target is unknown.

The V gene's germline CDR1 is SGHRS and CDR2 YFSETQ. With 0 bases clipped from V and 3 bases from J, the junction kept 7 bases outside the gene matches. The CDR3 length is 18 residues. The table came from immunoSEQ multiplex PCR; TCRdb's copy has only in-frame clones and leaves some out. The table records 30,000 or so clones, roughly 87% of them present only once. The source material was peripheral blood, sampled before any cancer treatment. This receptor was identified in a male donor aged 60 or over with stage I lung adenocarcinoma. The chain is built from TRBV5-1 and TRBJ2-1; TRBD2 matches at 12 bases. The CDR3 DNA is TGCGCCAGCAGCTTGGTTGCGACTAGCGGGGGCAACTACAATGAGCAGTTCTTC. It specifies CASSLVATSGGNYNEQFF. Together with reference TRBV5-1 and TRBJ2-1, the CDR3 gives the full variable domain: KAGVTQTPRYLIKTRGQQVTLSCSPISGHRSVSWYQQTPGQGLQFLFEYFSETQRNKGNFPGRFSGRQFSNSRSEMNVSTLELGDSALYLCASSLVATSGGNYNEQFFGPGTRLTVL.